Following are 11 T cell receptor beta chains from one sample sequenced in a study of tumor-infiltrating lymphocytes in oesophageal squamous cell carcinoma. MiXCR was run by TCRdb on the PCR reads, yielding one entry per CDR3 protein. The sample has approximately 13,000 distinct CDR3 sequences, almost 50% seen once. The source material was blood. The receptors shown here come from a male donor with esophageal squamous cell carcinoma.

This clonotype was seen repeatedly, ten times or more. One end of the junction varies from germline; a read error may be responsible. J is TRBJ2-2 and V is TRBV5-4; no definite D call. Germline V gene lookup returns CDR1 SGHNT and CDR2 YYREEE (reference sequence). The CDR3 is 16 amino acids. The CDR3 nucleotides read TGCGCCAGCAGCTCGGTAAGAGATCTGAACACCGGGGAGCTGTTTTTT. The encoded protein is CASSSVRDLNTGELFF.

The rearrangement uses TRBV7-2 and TRBJ2-5; 8 bases fit TRBD2. The last part of the DNA fits TRBJ2-1 better; the J call may be wrong. Germline CDR1 reads SGHTA; CDR2 reads FQGNSA. This CDR3 contains 17 residues. The CDR3 sequence is CASSRFVVTSANNEQFF. CDR3 DNA sequence: TGTGCCAGCAGCCGTTTTGTTGTGACTAGCGCAAACAATGAGCAGTTCTTC.

This clonotype was observed many times. The V gene is TRBV27, the J gene TRBJ1-2; D remains unclear. Germline V gene data show CDR1 as MNHEY and CDR2 as SMNVEV (reference sequence). Between the trimmed V and J ends, which lost 0 bases and 4 bases, there was a span of 12 bases. This CDR3 is built from 15 residues. This CDR3 is CASSLSRQLTYGYTF. Written as DNA, the CDR3 is TGTGCCAGCAGTTTATCGAGGCAGCTCACCTATGGCTACACCTTC.

This rearrangement joins TRBV7-8 to TRBJ1-5; 7 bases align to TRBD1. Germline V gene sequence: CDR1 SGHVS, CDR2 FQNEAQ. The CDR3 extends over 14 amino acids. The V and J ends lost 1 base and 7 bases, in that order; junction bases with no gene match: 4. The CDR3, as DNA: TGTGCCAGCAGCTTAGGACAGGGTGAGCAGCCCCAGCATTTT. It encodes CASSLGQGEQPQHF.

The chain joins TRBV7-8 to TRBJ1-1; the D gene is possibly TRBD1 (6 bases). The ends were cut back, 5 bases at V and 5 bases at J, with 15 bases in the middle. Germline loops: CDR1 SGHVS, CDR2 FQNEAQ. This CDR3 is 14 amino acids long. DNA of the CDR3: TGTGCCAGCAGCGTACCCACAGGGTTGACTGAAGCTTTCTTT. It specifies CASSVPTGLTEAFF.

Details on this clonotype: Likely a read error: the CDR3 ends without its conserved phenylalanine or tryptophan. The DNA is omitted, as the CDR3 cannot be located on it reliably, and the CDR3 follows TCRdb's listing. The chain employs TRBV7-3 and TRBJ1-1; the listed D gene, TRBD1, was not tested against the DNA. The CDR3 is 16 amino acids long, termini counted. Germline assignment: CDR1 SGHTA and CDR2 FQGTGA. The CDR3 region is CASKGGRATTSSTSAP.

The gene calls are TRBV7-1 and TRBJ2-3; D might be TRBD1 (6 bases). TRBV7-1 counts as an open reading frame of uncertain function. The CDR3 is 15 residues long. V was cut by 5 bases and J by 3 bases, with 15 bases left in between. CDR3 residues: CASSKHRDRTDTQYF. CDR3 coding DNA: TGTGCCAGCAGCAAGCACAGGGACCGTACAGATACGCAGTATTTT.

In the case of this clonotype: The CDR3 carries no conserved terminal phenylalanine or tryptophan, so it likely arises from a read error. No DNA is shown, since the ends of the CDR3 on it are uncertain; the CDR3 is the one TCRdb lists. This chain links TRBV7-3 with TRBJ1-6. Germline V gives CDR1 SGHTA, CDR2 FQGTGA. The CDR3 has 18 amino acids, counting both end residues. This chain's CDR3 is CASSPGLAGGPNEQFFGP.

The rearrangement uses TRBV5-1 and TRBJ2-5; 9 bases align to TRBD1. The CDR3 is made up of 14 amino acids. The germline CDR1 and CDR2 sequences are SGHRS and YFSETQ. J lost 5 bases, V lost 2 bases, and 4 bases had no gene match. Written as DNA, the CDR3 is TGCGCCAGCAGCTTCGACGGACAGGGGGAGACCCAGTACTTC. It is translated as CASSFDGQGETQYF.

The rearrangement joins TRBV7-6 to TRBJ2-1; 12 nucleotides align to TRBD2. The CDR3 totals 18 residues. Germline trimming cut 2 bases from V and 7 bases from J; bases unmatched to any gene: 12. Germline CDR1 reads SGHVS; CDR2 reads FNYEAQ. The CDR3 region is CASSLTRPSGRAGNEQFF. CDR3 nucleotides: TGTGCCAGCAGCTTAACGCGGCCTAGCGGGAGGGCCGGGAATGAGCAGTTCTTC.

This clonotype is labeled large. The rearrangement uses TRBV7-8 and TRBJ2-5; perhaps TRBD2 as D (7 bases). Looked up from germline, CDR1 is SGHVS and CDR2 is FQNEAQ. The ends were cut back, 5 bases at V and 7 bases at J, with 17 bases in the middle. This CDR3 spans 14 amino acids. The DNA of the CDR3 is TGTGCCAGCAGCCTCAGGGAGGGAGGGGGGACCCAGTACTTC. It specifies CASSLREGGGTQYF.